This TCR beta chain derives from a study of shared clonotypes between healthy human individuals. Turning to the study itself: Used for every donor were three CD4 naive, three CD4 memory, two CD8 naive and one CD8 memory plate.

In germline, CDR1 is SGHRS, CDR2 YFSETQ. The CDR3 loop spans 14 amino acids. J gave up 3 bases and V 4 bases, and 2 bases lay outside the gene matches. Method: immunoSEQ multiplex PCR; TCRdb's copy keeps in-frame clones and lacks some. The data hold 2,500,000 or so clones, with around 90% observed a single time. This sequence was found in a man between 18 and 35 years old in good health. V and J are TRBV5-1 and TRBJ2-5, with 11 bases fitting TRBD1. Sequencing was performed on naive CD4+ T cells sorted from blood. Subset defined: CD45RA+ positively selected. Written as DNA, the CDR3 is TGCGCCAGCAGCGGACAGGGGGCTAAAGAGACCCAGTACTTC. Its translation: CASSGQGAKETQYF.